The entry that follows covers one TCR beta chain sequence. The antigen remains undetermined. This specimen belongs to a study of vaccination and CD4 T cells after COVID-19. About the research overall: A CEFX pool, an HIV-1 Nef pool, or else no peptide went into the control cultures.

The Oncomine TCR Beta short-read assay was applied to DNA of cultured CD4+ T cells. TCRdb analysed the PCR reads with MiXCR anew, one entry per CDR3 protein. The sample comprises 10,000 to 15,000 distinct CDR3 sequences, approximately 50% of which are singletons, and approximately 25% rests with the top ten. This CDR3 has 13 amino acids. The ends were cut back, 4 bases at V and 8 bases at J, with 13 bases in the middle. Per the germline V gene, CDR1 is KGHDR and CDR2 is SFDVKD. Treatment specified: 10-day PBMC culture with coronavirus spike peptide pools or control peptides (ViraFEST assay). The chain uses TRBV24-1 and TRBJ1-2, with D possibly being TRBD1 (5 bases). The sequence was obtained from a human donor who had recovered from COVID-19. Specimen: CD4+ T cells from blood, cultured in vitro. Here the CDR3 reads CATSDLGAGGYTF. The DNA for the CDR3 is TGTGCCACCAGTGACCTCGGGGCGGGAGGCTACACCTTC.